These 14 T cell receptor beta chains came from one sample sequenced in a study of cytomegalovirus exposure and HLA in healthy donors. Amplification used 60 Vbeta primers and 13 Jbeta primers. Using immunoSEQ multiplex PCR, the repertoire was profiled, and TCRdb retains in-frame clones only, with some absent. The sample table includes about 200,000 clones. Sequenced material: PBMCs. Every receptor here comes from a man aged 30 to 45 in good health and CMV-seronegative.

The CDR3 region is CASIKDRVNYGYTF. The CDR3 nucleotides read TGTGCCAGCATCAAGGACAGGGTAAACTATGGCTACACCTTC. V is TRBV2 and J is TRBJ1-2, with 8 nucleotides matching TRBD1. Germline V gene data show CDR1 as SNHLY and CDR2 as FYNNEI. The V segment lost 7 bases and the J segment 2 bases; nucleotides outside the gene matches: 6. CDR3 size: 14 residues.

This chain joins TRBV2 and TRBJ2-1; TRBD1 matches 9 bases. CDR1 and CDR2 from the germline V gene are SNHLY and FYNNEI. The length of the CDR3 is 15 residues. Trimming cost V 7 bases and J 2 bases; bases outside gene matches: 6. CDR3 DNA: TGTGCCAGCACCTCCCGGGACAGGGCCTACAATGAGCAGTTCTTC. Protein: CASTSRDRAYNEQFF.

CDR3 residues: CASSYGVAGANEQFF. CDR3 bases: TGTGCCAGCAGTTACGGGGTAGCGGGAGCGAATGAGCAGTTCTTC. J is TRBJ2-1 and V is TRBV6-5, with TRBD2 identical over 9 bases. The V gene end was trimmed by 2 bases and the J gene end by 7 bases; junction bases not matched to a gene: 6. In germline, CDR1 is MNHEY, CDR2 SVGAGI. The CDR3 runs to 15 residues.

The chain has TRBV13 and TRBJ2-5; 11 bases agree with TRBD1. Germline values: CDR1 PRHDT, CDR2 FYEKMQ (reference sequence). V trimming: 3 bases; J trimming: 4 bases; junction bases outside the gene matches: 16. The CDR3 covers 19 residues. CDR3 amino acids: CASSFRPTIGQGARETQYF. In DNA form, the CDR3 reads TGTGCCAGCAGCTTTCGTCCCACGATTGGACAGGGGGCTCGAGAGACCCAGTACTTC.

This chain links TRBV4-3 with TRBJ2-7, with TRBD1 matching 7 bases. The CDR3 is 16 residues long. Trimming removed 0 bases from V and 5 bases from J; junction bases left unmatched: 10. CDR1 and CDR2 (germline): LGHNA, YSLEER. The CDR3 protein is CASSQDHRGMGDEQYF. CDR3 bases: TGCGCCAGCAGCCAAGATCACAGGGGTATGGGTGACGAGCAGTACTTC.

The gene calls are TRBV6-5 and TRBJ1-5, with 9 positions matching TRBD1. The germline gives CDR1 MNHEY, CDR2 SVGAGI. The CDR3 length is 14 residues. V shed 8 bases and J 3 bases; nucleotides not matched to a gene: 5. The CDR3 reads CASRRDRVNQPQHF. Here the CDR3 DNA reads TGTGCCAGCCGAAGGGACAGGGTCAATCAGCCCCAGCATTTT.

With regard to this clone: One end of the junction fails to match germline, which may point to a read error. The chain joins TRBV6-1 to TRBJ1-2; 10 bases are shared with TRBD1. Germline loops: CDR1 MNHNS, CDR2 SASEGT. CDR3 length: 11 residues. Here the CDR3 DNA reads TGTGCCAGCAGTTACCAGGACAGGGGGTACTTC. Translation: CASSYQDRGYF.

The chain has TRBV30 and TRBJ2-3, with 7 bases fitting TRBD2. The germline gives CDR1 GTSNPN, CDR2 SVGIG (reference sequence). The length of the CDR3 is 13 residues. V trimming: 3 bases; J trimming: 14 bases; junction bases outside the gene matches: 14. CDR3 protein: CAWSLTGGLIPYF. Written as DNA, the CDR3 is TGTGCCTGGAGCCTCACCGGGGGACTAATTCCGTATTTT.

This chain uses TRBV28 with TRBJ1-2, with TRBD1 matching over 9 bases. V was pared by 1 base and J by 2 bases, with 8 bases of the junction left unmatched. The CDR3 is 17 amino acids. Germline values: CDR1 MDHEN, CDR2 SYDVKM. The CDR3 DNA reads TGTGCCAGCAGTTTATTAGAACAGGGGGCGGGGAACTATGGCTACACCTTC. Its translation: CASSLLEQGAGNYGYTF.

The chain carries TRBV6-6 and TRBJ2-7; D not resolved. V was trimmed by 0 bases and J by 3 bases, leaving 6 bases between them. The CDR3 loop spans 13 amino acids. Germline V gene data show CDR1 as MNHNY and CDR2 as SVGAGI (reference sequence). In DNA, the CDR3 is TGTGCCAGCAGTTACTCGAGCGACTACGAGCAGTACTTC. Amino acids: CASSYSSDYEQYF.

Details on this clone: Germline is not matched at one junction end, which may reflect a read error. The chain is built from TRBV4-3 and TRBJ2-7, with a weak D call TRBD2 (7 bases). In germline, CDR1 is LGHNA, CDR2 YSLEER. The CDR3 extends over 17 amino acids. The CDR3 spells CAGSQDLNSGGHYEQYF. The CDR3 nucleotides are TGCGCCGGCAGCCAAGATCTTAATTCGGGGGGCCATTACGAGCAGTACTTC.

The V and J genes are TRBV7-9 and TRBJ1-4, with a tentative D call TRBD1 (6 bases). Trimming took 1 base from V and 8 from J, leaving 11 bases between them. CDR1 is SEHNR, CDR2 FQNEAQ, per germline (reference sequence). The CDR3 extends over 14 amino acids. CDR3 sequence (DNA): TGTGCCAGCAGCTTAGTGGGGGCGAGCGAAAAACTGTTTTTT. Its translation: CASSLVGASEKLFF. Variable domain in full (rest from reference TRBV7-9 and TRBJ1-4): DTGVSQNPRHKITKRGQNVTFRCDPISEHNRLYWYRQTLGQGPEFLTYFQNEAQLEKSRLLSDRFSAERPKGSFSTLEIQRTEQGDSAMYLCASSLVGASEKLFFGSGTQLSVL.

V gene TRBV4-1 combines with J gene TRBJ2-1; 7 nucleotides agree with TRBD2. This CDR3 contains 17 residues. With V trimmed by 5 bases and J by 7 bases, 17 bases remained unmatched. Germline assignment: CDR1 MGHRA and CDR2 YSYEKL. The CDR3 here is CASSFGRLGTNRNEQFF. CDR3 coding DNA: TGCGCCAGCAGCTTCGGGAGGTTGGGGACGAACCGGAATGAGCAGTTCTTC.

The V and J genes are TRBV2 and TRBJ1-2; TRBD1 agrees at 8 bases. J lost 4 bases, V lost 1 base, and 14 bases had no gene match. This CDR3 spans 18 amino acids. CDR1 and CDR2 from the germline V gene are SNHLY and FYNNEI. The CDR3 sequence is CASSEGGRGRSGTYGYTF. For the CDR3, the DNA is TGTGCCAGCAGTGAAGGTGGCAGGGGGCGCTCGGGTACCTATGGCTACACCTTC.